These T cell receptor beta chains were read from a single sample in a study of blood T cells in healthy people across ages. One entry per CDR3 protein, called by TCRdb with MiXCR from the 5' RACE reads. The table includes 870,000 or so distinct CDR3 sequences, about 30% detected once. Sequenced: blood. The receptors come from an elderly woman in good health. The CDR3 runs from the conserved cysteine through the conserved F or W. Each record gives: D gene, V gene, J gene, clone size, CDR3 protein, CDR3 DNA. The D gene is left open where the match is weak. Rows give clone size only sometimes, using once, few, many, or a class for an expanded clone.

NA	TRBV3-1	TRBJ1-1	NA	CASSQVDEAFF	TGTGCCAGCAGCCAAGTGGATGAAGCTTTCTTT
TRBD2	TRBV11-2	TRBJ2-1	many	CASSRASGGANEQFF	TGTGCCAGCAGCCGGGCAAGCGGGGGGGCCAATGAGCAGTTCTTC
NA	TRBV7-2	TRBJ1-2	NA	CPSSQDRSYGYTF	TGTCCCAGCAGCCAAGACAGGAGCTATGGCTACACCTTC
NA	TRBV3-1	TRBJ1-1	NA	CASSLNRRRDTEAFF	TGTGCCAGCAGCCTTAACAGGAGGAGAGACACTGAAGCTTTCTTT
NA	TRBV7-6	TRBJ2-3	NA	CAGRVTPSTDTQYF	TGTGCCGGCAGGGTAACCCCTAGCACAGATACGCAGTATTTT
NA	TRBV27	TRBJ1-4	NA	CASSLSGAAGEKLFF	TGTGCCAGCAGTTTATCGGGGGCAGCAGGAGAAAAACTGTTTTTT
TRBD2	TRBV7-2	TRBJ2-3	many	CASSRGGKDTQYF	TGTGCCAGCAGCCGGGGGGGGAAAGATACGCAGTATTTT
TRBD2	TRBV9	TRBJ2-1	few	CASNPSGGAPYNEQFF	TGTGCCAGCAATCCTAGCGGGGGGGCCCCCTACAATGAGCAGTTCTTC
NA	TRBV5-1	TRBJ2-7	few	CASRLGRVYEQYF	TGCGCCAGCAGGCTCGGCAGAGTCTACGAGCAGTACTTC
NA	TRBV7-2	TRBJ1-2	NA	CASSLIQGLPIGYTF	TGTGCCAGCAGCTTAATCCAGGGACTCCCCATTGGCTACACCTTC
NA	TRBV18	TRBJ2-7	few	CASSPSGGDAYEQYF	TGTGCCAGCTCACCATCCGGGGGCGACGCCTACGAGCAGTACTTC
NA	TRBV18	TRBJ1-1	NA	CASSPGHPVTEAFF	TGTGCCAGCTCACCGGGACACCCGGTCACTGAAGCTTTCTTT
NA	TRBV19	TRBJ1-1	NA	CASSIGRRGGNTEAFF	TGTGCCAGTAGTATAGGGCGGAGGGGCGGAAACACTGAAGCTTTCTTT
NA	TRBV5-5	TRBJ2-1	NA	CASSLFGSSYNEQFF	TGTGCCAGCAGCTTGTTCGGGAGCTCCTACAATGAGCAGTTCTTC
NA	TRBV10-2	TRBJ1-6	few	CASSPRQFNSPLHF	TGCGCCAGCAGCCCGAGACAGTTTAATTCACCCCTCCACTTT
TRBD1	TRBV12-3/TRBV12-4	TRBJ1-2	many	CASSPTGLEYGYTF	TGTGCCAGCAGCCCGACAGGGCTTGAGTATGGCTACACCTTC
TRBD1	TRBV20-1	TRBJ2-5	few	CSARVPGGAETQYF	TGCAGTGCTAGGGTCCCAGGGGGCGCAGAGACCCAGTACTTC
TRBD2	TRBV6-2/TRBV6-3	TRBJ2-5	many	CASSYPPAGKIKETQYF	TGTGCCAGCAGTTACCCCCCAGCGGGGAAGATAAAAGAGACCCAGTACTTC
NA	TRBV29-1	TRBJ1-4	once	CSAAGTYNEKLFF	TGCAGCGCTGCCGGGACCTATAATGAAAAACTGTTTTTT
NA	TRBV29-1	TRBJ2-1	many	CSVERGGSYNEQFF	TGCAGCGTTGAGCGGGGTGGGTCCTACAATGAGCAGTTCTTC
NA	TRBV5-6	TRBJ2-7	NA	CASSPQSYETYEQYF	TGTGCCAGCAGCCCTCAGAGCTACGAGACCTACGAGCAGTACTTC
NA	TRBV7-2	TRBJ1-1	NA	CASSLGRSVIMNTEAFF	TGTGCCAGCAGCTTAGGGAGGTCAGTTATTATGAACACTGAAGCTTTCTTT
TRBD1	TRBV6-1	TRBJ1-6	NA	CASSERIGGLLAPLHF	TGTGCCAGCAGTGAACGGATAGGGGGCTTGTTGGCACCCCTCCACTTT
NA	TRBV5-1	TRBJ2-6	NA	CASSFLAPGSGASVWTF	TGCGCCAGCAGCTTCTTGGCCCCAGGGTCTGGGGCCAGCGTCTGGACTTTC
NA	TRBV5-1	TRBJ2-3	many	CASSNGLRTDTQYF	TGCGCCAGCAGCAACGGGCTTCGCACAGATACGCAGTATTTT
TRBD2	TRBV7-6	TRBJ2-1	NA	CASSITSAEQFF	TGTGCCAGCAGCATCACTAGCGCCGAGCAGTTCTTC
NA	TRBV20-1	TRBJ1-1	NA	CSPRREGRTEAFF	TGCAGTCCACGCCGGGAGGGCCGGACTGAAGCTTTCTTT
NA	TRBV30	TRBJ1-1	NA	CAWSMGTEAFF	TGTGCCTGGAGTATGGGCACTGAAGCTTTCTTT